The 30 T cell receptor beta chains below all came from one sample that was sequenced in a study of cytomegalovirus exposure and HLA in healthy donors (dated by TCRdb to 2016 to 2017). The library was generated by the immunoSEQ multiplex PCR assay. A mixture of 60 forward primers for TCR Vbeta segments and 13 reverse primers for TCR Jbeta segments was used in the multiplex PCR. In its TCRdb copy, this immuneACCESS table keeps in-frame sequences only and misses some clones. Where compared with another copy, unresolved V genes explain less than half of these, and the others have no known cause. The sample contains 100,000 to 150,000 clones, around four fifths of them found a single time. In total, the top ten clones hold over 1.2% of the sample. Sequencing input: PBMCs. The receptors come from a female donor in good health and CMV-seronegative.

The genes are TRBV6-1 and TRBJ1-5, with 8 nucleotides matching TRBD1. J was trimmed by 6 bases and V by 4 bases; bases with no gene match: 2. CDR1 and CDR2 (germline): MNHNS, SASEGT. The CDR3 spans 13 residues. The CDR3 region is CASSGQGFQPQHF. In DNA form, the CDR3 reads TGTGCCAGCAGTGGACAGGGGTTTCAGCCCCAGCATTTT.

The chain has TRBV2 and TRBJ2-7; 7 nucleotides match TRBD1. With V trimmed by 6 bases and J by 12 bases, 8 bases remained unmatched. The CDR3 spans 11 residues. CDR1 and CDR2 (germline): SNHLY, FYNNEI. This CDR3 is CASRAGGSRYF. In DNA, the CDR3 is TGTGCCAGCAGGGCAGGGGGAAGTCGGTACTTC.

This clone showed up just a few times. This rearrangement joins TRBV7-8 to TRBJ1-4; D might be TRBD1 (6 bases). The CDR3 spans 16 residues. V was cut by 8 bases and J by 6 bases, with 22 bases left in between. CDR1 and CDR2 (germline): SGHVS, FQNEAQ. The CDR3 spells CASGTDVWGRDEKLFF. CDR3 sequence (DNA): TGTGCCAGCGGCACCGATGTCTGGGGGCGCGATGAAAAACTGTTTTTT.

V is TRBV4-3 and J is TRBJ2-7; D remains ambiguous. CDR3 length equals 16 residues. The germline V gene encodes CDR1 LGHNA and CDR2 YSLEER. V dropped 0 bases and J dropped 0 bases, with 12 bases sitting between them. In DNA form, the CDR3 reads TGCGCCAGCAGCCAAGATCGCAGAGCGCACTCCTACGAGCAGTACTTC. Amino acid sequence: CASSQDRRAHSYEQYF.

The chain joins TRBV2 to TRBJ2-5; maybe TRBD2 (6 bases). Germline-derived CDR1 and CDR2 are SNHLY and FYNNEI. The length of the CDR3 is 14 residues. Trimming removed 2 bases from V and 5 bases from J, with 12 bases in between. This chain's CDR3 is CASSEWGVGETQYF. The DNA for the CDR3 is TGTGCCAGCAGTGAATGGGGGGTCGGGGAGACCCAGTACTTC.

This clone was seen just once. The CDR3 reads CASSLRTVLNTEAFF. The CDR3 DNA reads TGTGCCAGCAGCCTCCGGACAGTCTTGAACACTGAAGCTTTCTTT. The chain uses TRBV7-2 and TRBJ1-1; the D gene is possibly TRBD1 (6 bases). Per the germline V gene, CDR1 is SGHTA and CDR2 is FQGNSA. The CDR3 has 15 amino acids. V was cut by 5 bases and J by 0 bases, with 13 bases left in between. The full variable domain, its missing parts supplied by reference TRBV7-2 and TRBJ1-1, is GAGVSQSPSNKVTEKGKDVELRCDPISGHTALYWYRQSLGQGLEFLIYFQGNSAPDKSGLPSDRFSAERTGGSVSTLTIQRTQQEDSAVYLCASSLRTVLNTEAFFGQGTRLTVV.

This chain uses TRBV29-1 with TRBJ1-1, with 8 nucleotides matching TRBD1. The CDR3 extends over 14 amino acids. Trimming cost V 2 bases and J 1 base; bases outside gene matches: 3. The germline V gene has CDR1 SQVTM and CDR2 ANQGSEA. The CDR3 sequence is CSVEPDRGNTEAFF. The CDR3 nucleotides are TGCAGCGTTGAACCCGACAGGGGGAACACTGAAGCTTTCTTT. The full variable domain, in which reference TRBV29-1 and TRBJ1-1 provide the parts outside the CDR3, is SAVISQKPSRDICQRGTSLTIQCQVDSQVTMMFWYRQQPGQSLTLIATANQGSEATYESGFVIDKFPISRPNLTFSTLTVSNMSPEDSSIYLCSVEPDRGNTEAFFGQGTRLTVV.

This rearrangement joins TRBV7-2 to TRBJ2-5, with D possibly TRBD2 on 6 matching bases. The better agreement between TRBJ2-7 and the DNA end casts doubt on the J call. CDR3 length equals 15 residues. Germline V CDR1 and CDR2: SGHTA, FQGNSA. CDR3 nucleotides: TGTGCCAGCAGCCCCGGGGGAATTGATTCCTACGAGCAGTACTTC. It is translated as CASSPGGIDSYEQYF.

CDR3 residues: CASSLAAGSYEQYF. As DNA, the CDR3 is TGTGCCAGCAGCTTAGCTGCGGGGAGCTACGAGCAGTACTTC. V gene TRBV11-3 combines with J gene TRBJ2-7, with TRBD2 as a possible D gene (6 bases). The CDR3 contains 14 residues. The V gene lost 1 base and the J gene lost 3 bases, with 10 bases spanning the gap. CDR1 and CDR2 (germline): SGHNT, YENEEA.

The CDR3 region has the DNA TGTGCCAGCAGCCAAGCGGGGCAGGGGGCTTCGTACGAGCAGTACTTC. Residues: CASSQAGQGASYEQYF. The rearrangement uses TRBV4-2 and TRBJ2-7; 8 bases agree with TRBD1. Losses at the gene ends were 1 base for V and 4 bases for J; bases not matched to a gene: 9. The CDR3 sequence is 16 residues long. CDR1 and CDR2 from the germline V gene are LGHNA and YNFKEQ.

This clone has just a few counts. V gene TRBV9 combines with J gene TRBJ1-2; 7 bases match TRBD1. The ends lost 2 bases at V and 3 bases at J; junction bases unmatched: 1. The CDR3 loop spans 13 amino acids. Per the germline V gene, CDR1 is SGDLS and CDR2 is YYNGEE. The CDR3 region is CASSVGTDYGYTF. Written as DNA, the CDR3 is TGTGCCAGCAGCGTGGGGACAGACTATGGCTACACCTTC.

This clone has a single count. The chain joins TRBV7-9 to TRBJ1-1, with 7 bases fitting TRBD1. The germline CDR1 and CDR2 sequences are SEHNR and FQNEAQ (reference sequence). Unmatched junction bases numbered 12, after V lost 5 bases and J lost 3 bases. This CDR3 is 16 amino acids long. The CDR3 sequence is CASSPYQTGQDTEAFF. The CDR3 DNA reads TGTGCCAGCAGCCCTTATCAGACAGGGCAAGACACTGAAGCTTTCTTT.

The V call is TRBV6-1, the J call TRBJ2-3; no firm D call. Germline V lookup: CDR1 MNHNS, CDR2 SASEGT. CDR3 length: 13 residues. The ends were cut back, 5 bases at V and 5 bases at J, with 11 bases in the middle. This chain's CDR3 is CASSRSVLDTQYF. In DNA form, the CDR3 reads TGTGCCAGCAGTCGGAGCGTACTAGATACGCAGTATTTT.

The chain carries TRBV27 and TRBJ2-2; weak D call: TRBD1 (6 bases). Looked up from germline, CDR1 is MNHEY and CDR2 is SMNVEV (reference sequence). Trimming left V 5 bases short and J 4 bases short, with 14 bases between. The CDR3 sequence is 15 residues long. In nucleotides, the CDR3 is TGTGCCAGCAGTAGACAGGTCCAGGTCACCGGGGAGCTGTTTTTT. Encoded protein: CASSRQVQVTGELFF.

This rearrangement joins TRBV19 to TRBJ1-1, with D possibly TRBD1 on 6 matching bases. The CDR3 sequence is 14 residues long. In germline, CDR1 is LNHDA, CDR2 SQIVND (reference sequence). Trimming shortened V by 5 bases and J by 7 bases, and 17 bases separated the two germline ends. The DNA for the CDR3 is TGTGCCAGTAGTGTAACAGGGCGGTGGGGTGAAGCTTTCTTT. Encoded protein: CASSVTGRWGEAFF.

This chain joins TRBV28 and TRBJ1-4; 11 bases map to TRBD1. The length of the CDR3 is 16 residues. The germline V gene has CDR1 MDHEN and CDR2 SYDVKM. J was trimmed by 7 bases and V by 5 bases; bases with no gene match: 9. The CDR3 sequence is CASSQVGQGAREKLFF. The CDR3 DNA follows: TGTGCCAGCAGTCAAGTTGGACAGGGGGCGCGTGAAAAACTGTTTTTT.

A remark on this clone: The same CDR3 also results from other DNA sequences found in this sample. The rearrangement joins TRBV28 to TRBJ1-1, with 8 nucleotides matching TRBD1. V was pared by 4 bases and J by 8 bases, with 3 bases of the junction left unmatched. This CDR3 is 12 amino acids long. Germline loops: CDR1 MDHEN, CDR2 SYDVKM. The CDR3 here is CASSSGQGEAFF. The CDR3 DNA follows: TGTGCCAGCAGTTCCGGACAGGGAGAAGCTTTCTTT.

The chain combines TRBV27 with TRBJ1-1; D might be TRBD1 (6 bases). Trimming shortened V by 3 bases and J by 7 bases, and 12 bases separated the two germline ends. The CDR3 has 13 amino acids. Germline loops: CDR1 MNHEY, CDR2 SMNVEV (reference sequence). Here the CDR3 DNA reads TGTGCCAGCAGTTTCCGGGACACGAGTGAAGCTTTCTTT. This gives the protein CASSFRDTSEAFF.

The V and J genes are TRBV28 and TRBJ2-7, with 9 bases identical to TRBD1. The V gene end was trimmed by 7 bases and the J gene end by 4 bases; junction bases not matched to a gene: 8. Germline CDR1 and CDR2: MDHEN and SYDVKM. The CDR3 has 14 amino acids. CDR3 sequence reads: CASISDRGNYEQYF. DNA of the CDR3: TGTGCCAGCATAAGTGACAGGGGGAATTACGAGCAGTACTTC.

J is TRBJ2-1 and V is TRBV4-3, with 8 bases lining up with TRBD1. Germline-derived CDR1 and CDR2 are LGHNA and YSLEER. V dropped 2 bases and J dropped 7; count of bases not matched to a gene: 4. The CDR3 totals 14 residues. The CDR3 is CASSQSRQGNEQFF. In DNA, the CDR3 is TGCGCCAGCAGCCAATCCCGACAGGGGAATGAGCAGTTCTTC.

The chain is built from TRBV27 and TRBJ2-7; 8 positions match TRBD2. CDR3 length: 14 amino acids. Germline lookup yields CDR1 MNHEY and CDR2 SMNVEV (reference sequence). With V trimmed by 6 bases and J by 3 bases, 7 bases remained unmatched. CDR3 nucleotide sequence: TGTGCCAGCAGCCCAAGCGGGAGTTTCTACGAGCAGTACTTC. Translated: CASSPSGSFYEQYF.

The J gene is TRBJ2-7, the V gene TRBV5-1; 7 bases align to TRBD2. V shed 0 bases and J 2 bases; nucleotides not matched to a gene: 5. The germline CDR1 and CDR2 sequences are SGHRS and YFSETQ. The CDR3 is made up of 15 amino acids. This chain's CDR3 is CASSLAGGRAYEQYF. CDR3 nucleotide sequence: TGCGCCAGCAGCTTGGCAGGTGGGAGGGCCTACGAGCAGTACTTC.

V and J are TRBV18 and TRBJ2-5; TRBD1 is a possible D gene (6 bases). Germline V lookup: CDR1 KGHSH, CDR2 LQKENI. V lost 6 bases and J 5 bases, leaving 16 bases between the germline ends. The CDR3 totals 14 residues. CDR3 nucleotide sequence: TGTGCCAGCTCCCACAGGGAGAGTTTGGAGACCCAGTACTTC. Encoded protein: CASSHRESLETQYF.

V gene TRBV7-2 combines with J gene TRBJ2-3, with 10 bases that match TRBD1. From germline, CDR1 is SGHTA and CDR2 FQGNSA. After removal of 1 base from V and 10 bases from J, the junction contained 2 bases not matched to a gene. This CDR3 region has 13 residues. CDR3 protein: CASSLVGTGAQYF. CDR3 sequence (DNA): TGTGCCAGCAGCTTAGTCGGGACAGGGGCGCAGTATTTT. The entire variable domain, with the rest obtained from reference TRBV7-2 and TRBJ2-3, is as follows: GAGVSQSPSNKVTEKGKDVELRCDPISGHTALYWYRQSLGQGLEFLIYFQGNSAPDKSGLPSDRFSAERTGGSVSTLTIQRTQQEDSAVYLCASSLVGTGAQYFGPGTRLTVL.

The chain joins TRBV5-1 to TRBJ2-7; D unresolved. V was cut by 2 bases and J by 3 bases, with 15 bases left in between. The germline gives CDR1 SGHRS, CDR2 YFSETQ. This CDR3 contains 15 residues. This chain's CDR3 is CASSFGNGVGYEQYF. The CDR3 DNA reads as TGCGCCAGCAGCTTTGGAAATGGAGTAGGCTACGAGCAGTACTTC.

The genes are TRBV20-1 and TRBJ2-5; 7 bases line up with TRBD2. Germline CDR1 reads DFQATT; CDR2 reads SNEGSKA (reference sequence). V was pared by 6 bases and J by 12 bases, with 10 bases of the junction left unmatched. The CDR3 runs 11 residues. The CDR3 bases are TGCAGTGCCACGATAAGCGGGGAGAAGTACTTC. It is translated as CSATISGEKYF.

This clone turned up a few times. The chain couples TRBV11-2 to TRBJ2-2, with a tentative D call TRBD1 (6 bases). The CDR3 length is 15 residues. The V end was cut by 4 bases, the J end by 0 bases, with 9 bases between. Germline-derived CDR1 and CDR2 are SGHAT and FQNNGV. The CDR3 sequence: CASSYRAPNTGELFF. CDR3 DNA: TGTGCCAGCAGCTACAGGGCCCCGAACACCGGGGAGCTGTTTTTT.

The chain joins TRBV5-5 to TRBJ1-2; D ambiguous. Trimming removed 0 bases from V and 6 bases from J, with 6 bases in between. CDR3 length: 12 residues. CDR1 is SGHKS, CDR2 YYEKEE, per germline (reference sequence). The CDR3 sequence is CASSLAGNGYTF. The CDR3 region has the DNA TGTGCCAGCAGCTTGGCCGGGAATGGCTACACCTTC.

CDR3 nucleotide sequence: TGTGCCAGCAGCGTAGAGCGGGGGGCTGGATCACCCCTCCACTTT. This gives the protein CASSVERGAGSPLHF. This chain joins TRBV9 and TRBJ1-6; TRBD1 is a possible D gene (6 bases). This CDR3 contains 15 residues. The V and J ends lost 0 bases and 10 bases respectively, with 14 bases between them. Germline loops: CDR1 SGDLS, CDR2 YYNGEE.

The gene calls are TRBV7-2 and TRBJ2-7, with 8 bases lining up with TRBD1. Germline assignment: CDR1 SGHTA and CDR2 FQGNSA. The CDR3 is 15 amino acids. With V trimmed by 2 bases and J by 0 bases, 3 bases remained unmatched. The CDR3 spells CASSLRQGASYEQYF. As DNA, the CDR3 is TGTGCCAGCAGCTTAAGGCAGGGGGCCTCCTACGAGCAGTACTTC.